This T cell receptor beta chain comes out of a study of CD8 T cells in Susac syndrome. With 0 bases removed from V and 15 bases from J, the gap between germline ends came to 15 bases. There are 13 residues in the CDR3. Germline-derived CDR1 and CDR2 are SEHNR and FQNEAQ (reference sequence). The study, taken as a whole, reports: Regarding the TCR sequencing and HLA analysis, the study admitted that a relatively small number of individuals were involved.

Random hexamers were used to reverse transcribe the RNA input (roughly 0.5 to 1 ug). Amplification of TCR beta CDR3 was carried out by immunoSEQ multiplex PCR, which covered 54 Vbeta and 13 Jbeta segments. TCRdb re-derived calls from the immunoSEQ multiplex PCR reads in MiXCR, one entry per CDR3 protein. This sample yields 40,000 to 55,000 distinct CDR3 sequences, of which 80% to 95% are seen a single time; 0.35% to 0.5% belongs to the top ten. As regards this clonotype: As yet, its antigen is unknown.

Controls were healthy donors (matched for age and sex). The receptor comes from a human donor in good health. The gene calls are TRBV7-9 and TRBJ2-1, with D uncertain. Sequencing used CD8+ T cells from PBMCs. The CDR3 region is CASSLALVGRVFF. The CDR3 bases are TGTGCCAGCAGCTTAGCTCTTGTGGGAAGGGTGTTCTTC. Drawing the rest from reference TRBV7-9 and TRBJ2-1, the complete variable domain is DTGVSQNPRHKITKRGQNVTFRCDPISEHNRLYWYRQTLGQGPEFLTYFQNEAQLEKSRLLSDRFSAERPKGSFSTLEIQRTEQGDSAMYLCASSLALVGRVFFGPGTRLTVL.